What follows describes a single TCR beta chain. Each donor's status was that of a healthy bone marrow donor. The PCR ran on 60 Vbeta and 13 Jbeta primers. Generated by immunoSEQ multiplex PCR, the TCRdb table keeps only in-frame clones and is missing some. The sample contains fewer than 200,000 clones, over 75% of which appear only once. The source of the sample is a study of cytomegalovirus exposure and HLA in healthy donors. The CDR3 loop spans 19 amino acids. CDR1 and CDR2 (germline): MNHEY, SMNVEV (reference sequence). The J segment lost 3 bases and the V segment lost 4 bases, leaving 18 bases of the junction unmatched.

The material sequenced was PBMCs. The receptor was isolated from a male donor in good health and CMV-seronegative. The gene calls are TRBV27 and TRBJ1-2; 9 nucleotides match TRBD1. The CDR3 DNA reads TGTGCCAGCAGTTCACGGACAGGGGCCCACTTAAAGAACCACTATGGCTACACCTTC. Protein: CASSSRTGAHLKNHYGYTF.